Listed below are T cell receptor beta chains from one sample, sequenced in a study of control samples from healthy donors and cancer patients. TCRdb's table, derived via immunoSEQ multiplex PCR, lists solely in-frame clones and lacks some. The sample contains about 130,000 clones, around 90% of which appear only once. The sequenced sample was blood. The receptors originated from a man in his forties or fifties in good health. The CDR3 runs from the conserved cysteine through the conserved F or W. The D gene is left open where the match is weak. The size field is filled for only some rows; it gives once, few, many or a size class.

abundance: NA; d_gene: NA; v_gene: TRBV13; j_gene: TRBJ2-7; CDR3aa: CASSPEGSPYEQYF; CDR3nt: TGTGCCAGCAGCCCAGAGGGGTCGCCCTACGAGCAGTACTTC
abundance: few; d_gene: NA; v_gene: TRBV7-8; j_gene: TRBJ2-7; CDR3aa: CASSLGLLIRGYEQYF; CDR3nt: TGTGCCAGCAGCTTAGGCCTCCTAATCAGGGGCTACGAGCAGTACTTC
abundance: NA; d_gene: TRBD1; v_gene: TRBV14; j_gene: TRBJ1-1; CDR3aa: CASSRWGQGNTEAFF; CDR3nt: TGTGCCAGCAGCCGTTGGGGACAGGGGAACACTGAAGCTTTCTTT
abundance: NA; d_gene: TRBD1; v_gene: TRBV18; j_gene: TRBJ1-6; CDR3aa: CASSPGQGSVSPLHF; CDR3nt: TGTGCCAGCTCACCTGGACAGGGCTCTGTCTCGCCCCTCCACTTT
abundance: NA; d_gene: TRBD1; v_gene: TRBV2; j_gene: TRBJ2-7; CDR3aa: CASSLQRGQGNEQYF; CDR3nt: TGTGCCAGCAGTCTCCAGAGGGGACAGGGGAACGAGCAGTACTTC
abundance: NA; d_gene: NA; v_gene: TRBV5-5; j_gene: TRBJ2-7; CDR3aa: CASSFAPLLSYEQYF; CDR3nt: TGTGCCAGCAGCTTCGCCCCGCTGTTATCCTACGAGCAGTACTTC
abundance: NA; d_gene: TRBD1; v_gene: TRBV19; j_gene: TRBJ1-5; CDR3aa: CASRGTATGGYSNQPQHF; CDR3nt: TGTGCCAGTAGGGGTACTGCGACAGGGGGCTATAGCAATCAGCCCCAGCATTTT
abundance: NA; d_gene: NA; v_gene: TRBV20-1; j_gene: TRBJ1-4; CDR3aa: CSASRGDNEKLFF; CDR3nt: TGCAGTGCTAGTCGTGGGGACAATGAAAAACTGTTTTTT
abundance: NA; d_gene: NA; v_gene: TRBV7-3; j_gene: TRBJ1-1; CDR3aa: CASSTPGTRITNTEAFF; CDR3nt: TGTGCCAGCAGCACCCCCGGGACGAGAATAACGAACACTGAAGCTTTCTTT
abundance: NA; d_gene: NA; v_gene: TRBV29-1; j_gene: TRBJ1-3; CDR3aa: CSVGQRGANGNTIYF; CDR3nt: TGCAGCGTTGGGCAACGGGGGGCGAATGGAAACACCATATATTTT
abundance: NA; d_gene: TRBD1; v_gene: TRBV10-3; j_gene: TRBJ2-1; CDR3aa: CAISGTGDGGEQFF; CDR3nt: TGTGCCATCAGCGGAACAGGGGATGGCGGTGAGCAGTTCTTC
abundance: NA; d_gene: NA; v_gene: TRBV2; j_gene: TRBJ1-2; CDR3aa: CASRRPEFYGYTF; CDR3nt: TGTGCCAGCCGCAGGCCTGAATTCTATGGCTACACCTTC
abundance: NA; d_gene: TRBD1; v_gene: TRBV25-1; j_gene: TRBJ2-4; CDR3aa: CASSGWDSLNIQYF; CDR3nt: TGTGCCAGCAGTGGTTGGGACAGTCTGAACATTCAGTACTTC
abundance: NA; d_gene: NA; v_gene: TRBV4-1; j_gene: TRBJ1-1; CDR3aa: CASSQGSWATEAFF; CDR3nt: TGCGCCAGCAGCCAGGGGAGCTGGGCCACTGAAGCTTTCTTT
abundance: NA; d_gene: TRBD2; v_gene: TRBV10-3; j_gene: TRBJ2-3; CDR3aa: CATSSGGAGGDTQYF; CDR3nt: TGTGCCACCTCTAGCGGGGGGGCTGGAGGAGATACGCAGTATTTT
abundance: NA; d_gene: TRBD1; v_gene: TRBV11-2; j_gene: TRBJ1-6; CDR3aa: CASSHRTGNYNSPLHF; CDR3nt: TGTGCCAGCAGCCATCGGACAGGGAACTATAATTCACCCCTCCACTTT
abundance: NA; d_gene: NA; v_gene: TRBV5-5; j_gene: TRBJ1-1; CDR3aa: CASSFGRRGNTEAFF; CDR3nt: TGTGCCAGCAGCTTTGGAAGGCGGGGGAACACTGAAGCTTTCTTT
abundance: NA; d_gene: NA; v_gene: TRBV5-1; j_gene: TRBJ2-5; CDR3aa: CASSRLTGAQETQYF; CDR3nt: TGCGCCAGCAGCCGTCTGACCGGAGCCCAAGAGACCCAGTACTTC
abundance: NA; d_gene: TRBD1; v_gene: TRBV5-4; j_gene: TRBJ2-5; CDR3aa: CASSSRDRGRETQYF; CDR3nt: TGTGCCAGCAGCTCCCGGGACAGGGGGCGTGAGACCCAGTACTTC
abundance: NA; d_gene: TRBD1; v_gene: TRBV30; j_gene: TRBJ2-3; CDR3aa: CAWSGTGDRGDTQYF; CDR3nt: TGTGCCTGGAGTGGGACAGGGGATCGGGGAGATACGCAGTATTTT
abundance: NA; d_gene: TRBD1; v_gene: TRBV5-1; j_gene: TRBJ2-5; CDR3aa: CASSLVRTGPQETQYF; CDR3nt: TGCGCCAGCAGCTTGGTAAGGACAGGCCCCCAAGAGACCCAGTACTTC
abundance: NA; d_gene: NA; v_gene: TRBV6-6; j_gene: TRBJ2-7; CDR3aa: CATRDRPTRYEQYF; CDR3nt: TGTGCCACCAGAGACCGGCCGACACGCTACGAGCAGTACTTC
abundance: NA; d_gene: TRBD1; v_gene: TRBV5-6; j_gene: TRBJ1-6; CDR3aa: CASSRTGGADSPLHF; CDR3nt: TGTGCCAGCAGTCGCACAGGGGGCGCGGACTCACCCCTCCACTTT
abundance: once; d_gene: NA; v_gene: TRBV9; j_gene: TRBJ2-7; CDR3aa: CASSVATSSYEQYF; CDR3nt: TGTGCCAGCAGCGTAGCCACTTCTTCCTACGAGCAGTACTTC
abundance: NA; d_gene: TRBD2; v_gene: TRBV3-1/TRBV3-2; j_gene: TRBJ2-5; CDR3aa: CASSQAKAGSSTQYF; CDR3nt: TGTGCCAGCAGCCAAGCCAAAGCGGGGTCCTCCACCCAGTACTTC
abundance: NA; d_gene: NA; v_gene: TRBV19; j_gene: TRBJ2-1; CDR3aa: CASSIWGTNEQFF; CDR3nt: TGTGCCAGTAGTATTTGGGGTACCAATGAGCAGTTCTTC
abundance: NA; d_gene: NA; v_gene: TRBV5-8; j_gene: TRBJ2-1; CDR3aa: CASSLGPSSYNEQFF; CDR3nt: TGTGCCAGCAGCCTGGGGCCCAGCTCCTACAATGAGCAGTTCTTC
abundance: NA; d_gene: NA; v_gene: TRBV5-6; j_gene: TRBJ1-5; CDR3aa: CASSQMAQGLQPQHF; CDR3nt: TGTGCCAGCAGCCAGATGGCGCAGGGACTTCAGCCCCAGCATTTT
abundance: NA; d_gene: NA; v_gene: TRBV7-9; j_gene: TRBJ2-7; CDR3aa: CASSERGVYEQYF; CDR3nt: TGTGCCAGCAGCGAACGCGGAGTCTACGAGCAGTACTTC
abundance: NA; d_gene: NA; v_gene: TRBV7-9; j_gene: TRBJ2-7; CDR3aa: CASSRAGTYEQYF; CDR3nt: TGTGCCAGCAGCCGGGCGGGTACCTACGAGCAGTACTTC
abundance: NA; d_gene: NA; v_gene: TRBV7-3; j_gene: TRBJ2-5; CDR3aa: CASSRGRQGGAETQYF; CDR3nt: TGTGCCAGCAGCCGAGGGAGACAGGGAGGTGCAGAGACCCAGTACTTC
abundance: NA; d_gene: NA; v_gene: TRBV12-5; j_gene: TRBJ1-3; CDR3aa: CASGLLRNSGNTIYF; CDR3nt: TGTGCTAGTGGTTTATTAAGGAACTCTGGAAACACCATATATTTT
abundance: NA; d_gene: NA; v_gene: TRBV7-8; j_gene: TRBJ2-7; CDR3aa: CASSLAEGRGEQYF; CDR3nt: TGTGCCAGCAGCTTAGCCGAGGGTCGCGGCGAGCAGTACTTC
abundance: once; d_gene: TRBD1; v_gene: TRBV5-6; j_gene: TRBJ2-7; CDR3aa: CASSSPGQDLYEQYF; CDR3nt: TGTGCCAGCAGCTCGCCGGGACAGGACCTCTACGAGCAGTACTTC
abundance: NA; d_gene: NA; v_gene: TRBV28; j_gene: TRBJ1-4; CDR3aa: CASSTEGSGEKLFF; CDR3nt: TGTGCCAGCAGTACAGAGGGTTCGGGTGAAAAACTGTTTTTT
abundance: NA; d_gene: NA; v_gene: TRBV5-4; j_gene: TRBJ2-1; CDR3aa: CASSDDPAYNEQFF; CDR3nt: TGTGCCAGCAGCGACGACCCGGCCTACAATGAGCAGTTCTTC
abundance: NA; d_gene: NA; v_gene: TRBV5-6; j_gene: TRBJ1-5; CDR3aa: CASSGPNGPLGTQHF; CDR3nt: TGTGCCAGCAGCGGGCCAAATGGGCCGTTGGGGACCCAGCATTTT
abundance: NA; d_gene: NA; v_gene: TRBV5-1; j_gene: TRBJ2-5; CDR3aa: CASSPGAEETQYF; CDR3nt: TGCGCCAGCAGCCCCGGCGCAGAAGAGACCCAGTACTTC
abundance: NA; d_gene: NA; v_gene: TRBV9; j_gene: TRBJ1-4; CDR3aa: CASSGPGGEKLFF; CDR3nt: TGTGCCAGCAGCGGCCCAGGAGGAGAAAAACTGTTTTTT
abundance: NA; d_gene: NA; v_gene: TRBV24-1; j_gene: TRBJ2-1; CDR3aa: CATSDLRTGDEQFF; CDR3nt: TGTGCCACCAGTGATCTAAGAACTGGGGATGAGCAGTTCTTC
abundance: NA; d_gene: NA; v_gene: TRBV10-3; j_gene: TRBJ2-2; CDR3aa: CAMGSDTGELFF; CDR3nt: TGTGCCATGGGGAGCGACACCGGGGAGCTGTTTTTT
abundance: NA; d_gene: TRBD2; v_gene: TRBV18; j_gene: TRBJ2-3; CDR3aa: CASSLPGGLRDTQYF; CDR3nt: TGTGCCAGCTCACTACCCGGGGGGTTAAGAGATACGCAGTATTTT
abundance: NA; d_gene: NA; v_gene: TRBV7-7; j_gene: TRBJ2-2; CDR3aa: CASSLEQGRYTGELFF; CDR3nt: TGTGCTAGCAGCTTAGAACAGGGGAGGTATACCGGGGAGCTGTTTTTT
abundance: NA; d_gene: TRBD1; v_gene: TRBV19; j_gene: TRBJ1-2; CDR3aa: CASSISGQGLGGYTF; CDR3nt: TGTGCCAGTAGTATATCCGGACAGGGGCTTGGTGGCTACACCTTC
abundance: NA; d_gene: NA; v_gene: TRBV5-1; j_gene: TRBJ1-1; CDR3aa: CASSLVGTTAEAFF; CDR3nt: TGCGCCAGCAGCTTGGTGGGTACGACAGCTGAAGCTTTCTTT
abundance: NA; d_gene: NA; v_gene: TRBV3-1/TRBV3-2; j_gene: TRBJ1-5; CDR3aa: CASSQDLGGQPQHF; CDR3nt: TGTGCCAGCAGCCAAGATCTAGGGGGACAGCCCCAGCATTTT
abundance: NA; d_gene: NA; v_gene: TRBV18; j_gene: TRBJ2-1; CDR3aa: CASSPPGTVYNEQFF; CDR3nt: TGTGCCAGCTCACCTCCCGGGACGGTATACAATGAGCAGTTCTTC